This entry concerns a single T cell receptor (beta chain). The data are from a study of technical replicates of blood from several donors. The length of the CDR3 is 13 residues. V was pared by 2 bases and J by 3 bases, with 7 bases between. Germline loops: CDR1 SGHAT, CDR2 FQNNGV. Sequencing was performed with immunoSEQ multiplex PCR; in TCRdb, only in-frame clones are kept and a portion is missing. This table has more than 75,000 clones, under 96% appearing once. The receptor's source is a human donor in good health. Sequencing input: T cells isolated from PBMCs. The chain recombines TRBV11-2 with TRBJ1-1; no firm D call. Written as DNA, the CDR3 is TGTGCCAGCAGCTTATCGGCGGACACTGAAGCTTTCTTT. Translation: CASSLSADTEAFF.